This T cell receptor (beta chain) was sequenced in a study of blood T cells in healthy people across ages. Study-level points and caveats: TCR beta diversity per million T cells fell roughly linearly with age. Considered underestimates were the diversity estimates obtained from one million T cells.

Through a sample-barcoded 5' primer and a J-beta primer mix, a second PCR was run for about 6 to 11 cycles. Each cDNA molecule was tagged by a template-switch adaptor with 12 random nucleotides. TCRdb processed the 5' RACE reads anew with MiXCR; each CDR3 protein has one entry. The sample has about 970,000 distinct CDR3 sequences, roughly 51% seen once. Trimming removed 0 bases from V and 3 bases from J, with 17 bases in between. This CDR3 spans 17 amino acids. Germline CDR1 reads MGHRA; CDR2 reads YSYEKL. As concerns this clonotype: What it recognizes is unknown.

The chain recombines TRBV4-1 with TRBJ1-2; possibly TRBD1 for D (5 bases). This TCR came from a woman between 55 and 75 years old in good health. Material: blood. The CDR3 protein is CASSQETFGRGDYGYTF. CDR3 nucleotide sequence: TGCGCCAGCAGCCAAGAGACCTTTGGCCGGGGGGACTATGGCTACACCTTC.